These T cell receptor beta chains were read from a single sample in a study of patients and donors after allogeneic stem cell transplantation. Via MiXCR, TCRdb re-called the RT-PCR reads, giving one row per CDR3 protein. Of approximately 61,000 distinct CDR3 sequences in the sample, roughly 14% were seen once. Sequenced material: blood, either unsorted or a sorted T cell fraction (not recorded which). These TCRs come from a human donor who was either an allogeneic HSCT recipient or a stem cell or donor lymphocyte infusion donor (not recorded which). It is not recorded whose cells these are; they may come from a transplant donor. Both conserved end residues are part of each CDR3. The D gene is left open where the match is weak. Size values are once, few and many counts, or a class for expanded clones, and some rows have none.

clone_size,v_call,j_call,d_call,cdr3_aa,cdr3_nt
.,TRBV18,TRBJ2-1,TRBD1,CASSLKGQGIRDEQFF,TGTGCCAGCTCACTGAAGGGACAGGGGATAAGGGATGAGCAGTTCTTC
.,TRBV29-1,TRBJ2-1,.,CSVETMGTWYNEQFF,TGCAGCGTTGAAACAATGGGGACATGGTACAATGAGCAGTTCTTC
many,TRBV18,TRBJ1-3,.,CASSPPDTSGNTIYF,TGTGCCAGCTCACCCCCCGACACCTCTGGAAACACCATATATTTT
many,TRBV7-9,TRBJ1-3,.,CASSRDKRNTIYF,TGTGCCAGCAGCCGGGACAAACGAAACACCATATATTTT
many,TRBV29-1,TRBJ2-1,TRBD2,CSFGSGTEQFF,TGCAGCTTCGGTAGCGGGACTGAGCAGTTCTTC
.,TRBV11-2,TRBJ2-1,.,CASSLASDPAGQFF,TGTGCCAGCAGCTTGGCTAGCGACCCTGCTGGGCAGTTCTTC
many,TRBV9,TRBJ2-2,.,CASSVSSSSAGELFF,TGTGCCAGCAGCGTATCTTCAAGTTCGGCCGGGGAGCTGTTTTTT
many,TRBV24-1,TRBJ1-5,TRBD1,CATRDRGPYSNQPQHF,TGTGCCACCAGGGACAGGGGACCTTATAGCAATCAGCCCCAGCATTTT
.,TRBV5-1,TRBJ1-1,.,CASNLQLGDTEAFF,TGCGCCAGCAACTTACAGTTAGGGGACACTGAAGCTTTCTTT
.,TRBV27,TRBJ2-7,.,CASTFRVGLPYEQYF,TGTGCCAGCACCTTCAGGGTAGGCCTCCCCTACGAGCAGTACTTC
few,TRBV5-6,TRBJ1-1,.,CASSLDISRGLNTEAFF,TGTGCCAGCAGCTTGGATATCTCCCGGGGTCTGAACACTGAAGCTTTCTTT
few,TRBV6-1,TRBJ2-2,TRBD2,CASSVLPLKVAGGPTGELFF,TGTGCCAGCAGCGTACTCCCACTTAAGGTAGCGGGAGGACCCACCGGGGAGCTGTTTTTT
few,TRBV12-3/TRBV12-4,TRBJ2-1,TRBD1,CASGQGAILSNEQFF,TGTGCCAGTGGACAGGGGGCGATCCTCAGCAATGAGCAGTTCTTC
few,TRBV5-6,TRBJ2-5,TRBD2,CASSLLTSGLQETQYF,TGTGCCAGCAGCTTGTTGACTAGCGGACTACAAGAGACCCAGTACTTC
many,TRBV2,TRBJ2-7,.,CASSEQGYEQYF,TGTGCCAGCAGTGAACAGGGCTACGAGCAGTACTTC
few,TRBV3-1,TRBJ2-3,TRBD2,CASSQDQEWLAGETDTQYF,TGTGCCAGCAGCCAAGATCAGGAGTGGCTAGCGGGAGAAACAGATACGCAGTATTTT
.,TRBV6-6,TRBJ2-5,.,CASSYGGVETQYF,TGTGCCAGCAGTTACGGGGGCGTGGAGACCCAGTACTTC
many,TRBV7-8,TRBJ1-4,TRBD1,CASSFPRQGAWATNEKLFF,TGTGCCAGCAGCTTCCCACGACAGGGGGCGTGGGCAACTAATGAAAAACTGTTTTTT